The sequence of this T cell receptor (beta chain) was determined in a study of cytotoxic CD8 clonotypes in ibrutinib-treated CLL. Study-level background: The cohort had about 10 relapsed/refractory and over 14 treatment-naive patients, 17 IGHV unmutated.

Profiling relied on immunoSEQ multiplex PCR, and the TCRdb table lists in-frame clones only, not all of them. The data show roughly 150,000 clones, 81% seen once. Study results and limitations: Private clonotypes, not public ones, expanded at ibrutinib response.

V was pared by 0 bases and J by 6 bases, with 15 bases between. The CDR3 totals 16 residues. Germline V gene data show CDR1 as SGHAT and CDR2 as FQNNGV. Notes on this clone: Its matching antigen is unknown.

This chain joins TRBV11-2 and TRBJ2-1; possibly TRBD2 for D (6 bases). Sequenced here: PBMCs, sampled after 12 months of ibrutinib treatment. The receptor's source is a human donor with chronic lymphocytic leukemia. The CDR3 region has the DNA TGTGCCAGCAGCTTAGAGGGAGGTCTGGTCTCCAATGAGCAGTTCTTC. Protein: CASSLEGGLVSNEQFF. Combining the CDR3 with reference TRBV11-2 and TRBJ2-1 gives the whole variable domain EAGVAQSPRYKIIEKRQSVAFWCNPISGHATLYWYQQILGQGPKLLIQFQNNGVVDDSQLPKDRFSAERLKGVDSTLKIQPAKLEDSAVYLCASSLEGGLVSNEQFFGPGTRLTVL.